This entry is about one T cell receptor beta chain. Its antigen is unknown. V lost 1 base, J lost 4 bases, and 8 bases stayed unmatched. The CDR3 contains 17 residues. The germline V gene has CDR1 MNHNS and CDR2 SASEGT. Sorting of CD4+ and CD8+ T cells was performed on PBMCs. The authors extracted RNA and reverse transcribed it into cDNA as the sequencing template. Assay: immunoSEQ multiplex PCR; the TCRdb copy retains only in-frame clones and omits some. The sample carries some 51,000 clones, around 96% recorded once. These data belong to a study of CD8+ T cells in alopecia areata. Study-wide background: Twice daily, treated patients received 5 to 10 mg of oral tofacitinib.

Broader study findings: When scalp samples are sequenced, resident alphabeta T cells of normal skin are also captured.

The clonotype originates from a human donor with alopecia areata. V gene TRBV6-1 combines with J gene TRBJ1-5; 9 bases map to TRBD1. The material was CD8+ T cells sorted from blood, obtained at week 0. CDR3 loop: CASSEVFGTGSNQPQHF. Written as DNA, the CDR3 is TGTGCCAGCAGTGAAGTCTTCGGGACAGGGAGTAATCAGCCCCAGCATTTT.